The 12 T cell receptor beta chains presented below share a single source sample, sequenced in a study of Graves' ophthalmopathy and Graves' hyperthyroidism. RNA transcripts provided the template for amplifying TCR beta CDR3 regions. Investigators did first-round RT-PCR with HTBI primers, then second-round multiplex PCR. TCRdb called the multiplex PCR reads again in MiXCR, with one record for every CDR3 protein. The sample yields just over 600,000 distinct CDR3 sequences, 22% seen once. Material for sequencing was peripheral blood. These receptors all come from a young woman with stable Graves' hyperthyroidism. Some clones in this sample may be carry-over from other donors' samples.

This clonotype appeared many times. In DNA form, the CDR3 reads TGCAGTGCTCCCTCTCGGACTAGCGGGAGCTCCTACGAGCAGTACTTC. Protein product: CSAPSRTSGSSYEQYF. The genes are TRBV20-1 and TRBJ2-7, with TRBD2 matching 13 bases. J lost 0 bases, V lost 5 bases, and 7 bases had no gene match. Germline values: CDR1 DFQATT, CDR2 SNEGSKA (reference sequence). The CDR3 has 16 amino acids.

This clonotype was observed at least ten times. The chain couples TRBV6-5 to TRBJ1-2; D is perhaps TRBD1 (6 bases). The V gene's germline CDR1 is MNHEY and CDR2 SVGAGI. The CDR3 is 15 residues long. The V and J ends lost 0 bases and 8 bases respectively, with 16 bases between them. CDR3 DNA sequence: TGTGCCAGCAGTTACTCGGCAGGGGAATTTGGGGGCTACACCTTC. Translated, it gives CASSYSAGEFGGYTF.

The rearrangement links TRBV18 to TRBJ2-7; 7 bases fit TRBD2. The J segment lost 7 bases and the V segment lost 6 bases, leaving 12 bases of the junction unmatched. The germline V gene has CDR1 KGHSH and CDR2 LQKENI. The CDR3 loop spans 14 amino acids. In DNA, the CDR3 is TGTGCCAGCTCCCCATGGGAGGGAAACTATGAGCAGTACTTC. Translation: CASSPWEGNYEQYF.

This chain uses TRBV12-3 or TRBV12-4 with TRBJ2-2; D gene uncertain. V lost 7 bases and J lost 2, with 14 bases in between. This CDR3 is built from 15 residues. CDR3 amino acids: CASTILQGNTGELFF. DNA of the CDR3: TGTGCCAGCACCATCCTACAAGGAAACACCGGGGAGCTGTTTTTT.

This clonotype was recorded at least ten times. V is TRBV2 and J is TRBJ1-1; 8 nucleotides agree with TRBD1. Unmatched junction bases numbered 9, after V lost 7 bases and J lost 5 bases. There are 14 residues in the CDR3. Germline CDR1 is SNHLY and CDR2 is FYNNEI. The CDR3 sequence is CASIRQGSSTEAFF. CDR3 bases: TGTGCCAGCATTCGACAGGGGTCTTCTACTGAAGCTTTCTTT.

There are many counts of this clonotype. The CDR3 nucleotides are TGTGCCAGTAGTATAGGATGGGACCGGAGATGGGATAATTCACCCCTCCACTTT. Translated: CASSIGWDRRWDNSPLHF. The gene calls are TRBV19 and TRBJ1-6, with a tentative D call TRBD1 (5 bases). Germline CDR1 is LNHDA and CDR2 is SQIVND (reference sequence). With 1 base removed from V and 5 bases from J, the gap between germline ends came to 18 bases. The CDR3 consists of 18 residues.

The chain carries TRBV6-1 and TRBJ2-2, with D perhaps TRBD1 (6 bases). Trimming cost V 6 bases and J 5 bases, with 10 bases left between them. CDR1 and CDR2 (germline): MNHNS, SASEGT. This CDR3 is 13 amino acids long. CDR3 nucleotides: TGTGCCAGCAGGGACAGTGGAACCGGGGAGCTGTTTTTT. This translates into CASRDSGTGELFF.

This clonotype was seen repeatedly, ten times or more. The chain combines TRBV6-5 with TRBJ2-7, with 7 bases fitting TRBD1. CDR1 MNHEY and CDR2 SVGAGI come from the germline V gene. With 6 bases clipped from V and 7 bases from J, the junction kept 21 bases outside the gene matches. The CDR3 consists of 17 residues. The CDR3 nucleotides are TGTGCCAGCAGAACTAGGGGGCTTGACAGGCGTGGTAGGGAGCAGTACTTC. Protein: CASRTRGLDRRGREQYF.

At least ten counts were recorded for this clonotype. The rearrangement joins TRBV6-5 to TRBJ2-6; D is perhaps TRBD1 (6 bases). Looked up from germline, CDR1 is MNHEY and CDR2 is SVGAGI. This CDR3 has 15 amino acids. V lost 4 bases and J lost 3, with 10 bases in between. The CDR3 sequence is CASSSQGLGANVLTF. The CDR3 nucleotides read TGTGCCAGCAGTTCTCAGGGGCTTGGGGCCAACGTCCTGACTTTC.

Concerning this clonotype itself: A much larger clone lies a single base off, so this may be a read error. CDR3 sequence reads: CASISTGAGRDTEAFF. In DNA form, the CDR3 reads TGTGCCAGCATCTCAACGGGTGCAGGGCGGGACACTGAAGCTTTCTTT. The V call is TRBV13, the J call TRBJ1-1; a possible D gene is TRBD1 (5 bases). V gave up 7 bases and J gave up 3 bases, with 21 bases separating them. The germline V gene encodes CDR1 PRHDT and CDR2 FYEKMQ (reference sequence). The CDR3 runs to 16 residues.

The DNA for the CDR3 is TGCGCCAGCAGCTTGGTAGGGCCGCGTGAGGAGCTGTTTTTT. This sequence encodes CASSLVGPREELFF. The V and J genes are TRBV5-1 and TRBJ2-2; D ambiguous. Trimming shortened V by 0 bases and J by 10 bases, and 13 bases separated the two germline ends. Germline lookup yields CDR1 SGHRS and CDR2 YFSETQ. The CDR3 contains 14 residues. Variable domain in full (rest from reference TRBV5-1 and TRBJ2-2): KAGVTQTPRYLIKTRGQQVTLSCSPISGHRSVSWYQQTPGQGLQFLFEYFSETQRNKGNFPGRFSGRQFSNSRSEMNVSTLELGDSALYLCASSLVGPREELFFGEGSRLTVL.

In this sample, this clonotype turned up many times. The chain joins TRBV12-3 or TRBV12-4 to TRBJ2-7, with 12 bases matching TRBD2. This CDR3 region has 15 residues. Trimming at V came to 4 bases and at J to 6 bases, leaving 7 bases not matched to a gene. The CDR3 protein is CASSSLTSGGFEQYF. CDR3 DNA: TGTGCCAGCAGTTCGTTGACTAGCGGGGGCTTCGAGCAGTACTTC.